The entry below gives a single T cell receptor beta chain sequence along with its context. The data stem from a study of beta chain features in type 1 diabetes. Study-level information: Patients did not differ from healthy donors in age, gender or cell yield. Examined across all samples were some 99 million sorted cells.

The investigators reverse transcribed all of the isolated RNA, so they sequenced expressed TCRB transcripts. The data were produced by immunoSEQ multiplex PCR, yet TCRdb's version contains in-frame clones alone and is incomplete. Counted here are roughly 380,000 clones, about 19% occurring once; the ten biggest clones make up roughly 0.045%. The germline gives CDR1 GTSNPN, CDR2 SVGIG (reference sequence). The J segment lost 8 bases and the V segment lost 4 bases, leaving 17 bases of the junction unmatched. This CDR3 is built from 18 residues. The specimen was naive CD4+ T cells from blood. The receptor comes from a woman under 30 in good health. The V gene is TRBV30, the J gene TRBJ2-1, with TRBD2 identical over 13 bases. As DNA, the CDR3 is TGTGCCTGGAATAACGGGTGGACTAGCGGGAGAAACCCCGATGAGCAGTTCTTC. It codes for CAWNNGWTSGRNPDEQFF.